This section outlines one TCR beta chain sequence together with its context. Its target is unknown. As for treatment: around 19 received Ad26.COV2.S at low or high dose, single or two shots; several received placebo; per-sample allocation not given. Collection of the samples took place on day 63 after the first injection of vaccine or placebo. A Boston adult aged 18-55 years was the donor. The sample originates from a study of Ad26.COV2.S vaccination and SARS-CoV-2 variants. Study information: COV1001, an Ad26.COV2.S trial, supplied this vaccine-arm donor. Regarding the study as a whole: Breadth measured for non-spike TCRs was similar across vaccine and placebo recipients.

V gave up 3 bases and J gave up 1 base, with 15 bases separating them. The germline V gene encodes CDR1 MRHNA and CDR2 SNTAGT. The CDR3 consists of 17 residues. Assay used: immunoSEQ multiplex PCR; TCRdb lists only in-frame clones, some missing. The top ten clones hold approximately 1.5% of a sample with roughly 700,000 clones, about 90% of them seen once. J is TRBJ2-2 and V is TRBV6-4, with unresolved D. The sequences come from peripheral blood, collected in a trial of Ad26.COV2.S vaccine versus placebo. This TCR derives from a person between 18 and 60 years old who received the Ad26.COV2.S COVID-19 vaccine or a placebo. As DNA, the CDR3 is TGTGCCAGCAGTGAGGTACAAAATCCACAGAACACCGGGGAGCTGTTTTTT. Residues: CASSEVQNPQNTGELFF.